The entry below gives a single T cell receptor (beta chain) sequence along with its context. What it binds is not known. This sample is drawn from a study of CD4+ T cells in melanoma. Findings and caveats of the study: A reported correlation linked neoantigen-specific CD4+ T cells to CD8+, macrophage and B cell function. Neoantigen-specific CD4+ T cells in melanoma reportedly had diverse differentiation states.

Germline CDR1 reads LGHNA; CDR2 reads YNFKEQ. The V segment lost 3 bases and the J segment 0 bases; nucleotides outside the gene matches: 4. This CDR3 contains 16 residues. Measured with immunoSEQ multiplex PCR; TCRdb has only the in-frame clones, and not every one. The table records about 110,000 clones, about nine tenths of them present only once. This TCR was sampled from a human donor with melanoma. The specimen was peripheral blood. The chain has TRBV4-2 and TRBJ1-2; 10 bases align to TRBD1. The CDR3 loop is CASSQGQGSTNYGYTF. The CDR3 nucleotides are TGTGCCAGCAGCCAGGGACAGGGGAGTACTAACTATGGCTACACCTTC.